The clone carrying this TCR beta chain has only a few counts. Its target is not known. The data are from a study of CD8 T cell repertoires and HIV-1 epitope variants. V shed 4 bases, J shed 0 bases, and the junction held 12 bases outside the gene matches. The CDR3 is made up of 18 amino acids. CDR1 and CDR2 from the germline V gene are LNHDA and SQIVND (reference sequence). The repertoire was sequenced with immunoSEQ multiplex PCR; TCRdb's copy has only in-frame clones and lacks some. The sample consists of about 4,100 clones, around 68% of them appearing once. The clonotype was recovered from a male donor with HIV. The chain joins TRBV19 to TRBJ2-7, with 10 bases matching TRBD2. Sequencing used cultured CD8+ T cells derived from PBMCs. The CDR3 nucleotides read TGTGCCAGTAGTACTCACGCTGGACTAGCGGAAAGCTCCTACGAGCAGTACTTC. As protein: CASSTHAGLAESSYEQYF.